This is a list of T cell receptor beta chains from one sample in a study of blood T cell repertoires in COVID-19. TCRdb's table, derived via immunoSEQ multiplex PCR, lists solely in-frame clones and lacks some. This sample yields 260,000 or so clones, of which about four fifths are seen a single time; roughly 8% belongs to the top ten. The sample comprised peripheral blood. Source of these receptors: a woman older than 75 with COVID-19, enrolled during active disease. Each CDR3 is given with its conserved first and last residue. The D gene is left open where the match is weak. The size of a clone is reported for some rows only, either as once, few or many, or as a class for expanded clones.

TRBD2,TRBV2,.,TRBJ2-7,TGTGCCAGCAGTGTAGCGGGAGGAACCTACGAGCAGTACTTC,CASSVAGGTYEQYF
.,TRBV24-1,.,TRBJ2-3,TGTGCCACCAGTAACGCGGATACGCAGTATTTT,CATSNADTQYF
TRBD1,TRBV7-8,.,TRBJ2-1,TGTGCCAGCAGCGTCCGGACAGGGGGCGGCAATGAGCAGTTCTTC,CASSVRTGGGNEQFF
.,TRBV30,.,TRBJ1-1,TGTGCCTGGAGTGTAGTGAGATCTGAAGCTTTCTTT,CAWSVVRSEAFF
TRBD2,TRBV5-6,.,TRBJ2-2,TGTGCCAGCAGCCCACTAGCGGGGTCCCTGGGCACCGGGGAGCTGTTTTTT,CASSPLAGSLGTGELFF
.,TRBV6-1,.,TRBJ1-5,TGTGCCAGCAGTGAAATAGGCAGGGGATCATTCTTGGGGCCCCAGCATTTT,CASSEIGRGSFLGPQHF
.,TRBV29-1,.,TRBJ2-5,TGCAGCGTAAGCCAGGGTCCAGAGACCCAGTACTTC,CSVSQGPETQYF
TRBD2,TRBV24-1,.,TRBJ2-1,TGTGCCACCAGCCCCACTAGCGCCTTGGGGGGTGAGCAGTTCTTC,CATSPTSALGGEQFF
TRBD1,TRBV6-4,.,TRBJ1-2,TGTGCCAGCAGTGCCCAACCCGGGACAGGGGAAGGCTACACCTTC,CASSAQPGTGEGYTF
.,TRBV27,.,TRBJ1-6,TGTGCCAGCAGGGAGGGGTTAGATAATTCACCCCTCCACTTT,CASREGLDNSPLHF
.,TRBV11-2,.,TRBJ2-3,TGTGCCAGCAGCTTGCTAGGTTTTTCCACAGATACGCAGTATTTT,CASSLLGFSTDTQYF
TRBD1,TRBV6-5,.,TRBJ1-6,TGTGCCAGCAGACTCGGGACAGGGGGCTATTCCCTCCACTTT,CASRLGTGGYSLHF
.,TRBV10-3,.,TRBJ2-3,TGTGCCATCAGTGAGTTCCCCGGGGATACGCAGTATTTT,CAISEFPGDTQYF
.,TRBV18,.,TRBJ1-6,TGTGCCAGCTCCCCTCGGGTTAATTCACCCCTCCACTTT,CASSPRVNSPLHF
.,TRBV30,.,TRBJ1-1,TGTGCCTGCCCCGGGGGGGGAATCACTGAAGCTTTCTTT,CACPGGGITEAFF
.,TRBV2,.,TRBJ1-2,TGTGCCAGCAGTATTCTGGAGACGCCCTTAGGAGGCTACACCTTC,CASSILETPLGGYTF
TRBD2,TRBV10-3,.,TRBJ2-1,TGTGCCATCGCCGGCCTAGCGGGTATATCCTACAATGAGCAGTTCTTC,CAIAGLAGISYNEQFF
.,TRBV19,once,TRBJ2-2,TGTGCCAGTATCAGGCAGCACAACACCGGGGAGCTGTTTTTT,CASIRQHNTGELFF